The table lists the clone carrying this T cell receptor beta chain with a count of one. Its antigen is still unknown. A read error may be the cause here, since a much bigger clone is one base away. The missing conserved phenylalanine or tryptophan at the end of this CDR3 makes a read error likely. Scientists amplified the TCR beta CDR3 regions from RNA transcripts. A first-round RT-PCR used HTBI primers, followed by a second-round multiplex PCR. TCRdb re-derived calls from the multiplex PCR reads in MiXCR, one entry per CDR3 protein. The table lists roughly 500,000 distinct CDR3 sequences, approximately 15% of them singletons, with about 10% in the top ten. The CDR3 is 13 residues long. V was pared by 6 bases and J by 3 bases, with 9 bases between. This sample is part of a study of Graves' ophthalmopathy and Graves' hyperthyroidism. Serum thyroxine and TRAb, along with clinical symptoms, thyroid ultrasound and orbital computed tomography, were what diagnosis relied on.

Regarding the study as a whole: Blood shared most expanded thyroid clonotypes above 0.001 frequency.

This sequence joins TRBV12-3 or TRBV12-4 and TRBJ1-5; D uncertain. The specimen sequenced was blood. The TCR sequence derives from a woman in her thirties with Graves' ophthalmopathy. CDR3 residues: CASSISPNQPQHS. The DNA for the CDR3 is TGTGCCAGCAGCATATCACCCAATCAGCCCCAGCATTCT.